In this sample, the clone carrying this T cell receptor (beta chain) turned up many times. 5'RACE employing 10-nucleotide random UMIs yielded the cDNA. TCRdb reprocessed the 5' RACE reads via MiXCR and lists one record per CDR3 protein. The data contain tens of thousands of distinct CDR3 sequences, roughly 3.5% of them singletons. The data stem from a study of neurological immune-mediated disorders. Material for sequencing was PBMCs. The receptor comes from a woman between 45 and 60 years old with multiple sclerosis.

The CDR3 DNA reads as TGCAGTGTGGGCGGGGGCCAAGAGACCCAGTACTTC. Translated, it gives CSVGGGQETQYF. This chain uses TRBV20-1 with TRBJ2-5; 7 nucleotides align to TRBD2. Germline-derived CDR1 and CDR2 are DFQATT and SNEGSKA (reference sequence). The CDR3 has 12 residues. J was trimmed by 1 base and V by 7 bases; bases with no gene match: 3.